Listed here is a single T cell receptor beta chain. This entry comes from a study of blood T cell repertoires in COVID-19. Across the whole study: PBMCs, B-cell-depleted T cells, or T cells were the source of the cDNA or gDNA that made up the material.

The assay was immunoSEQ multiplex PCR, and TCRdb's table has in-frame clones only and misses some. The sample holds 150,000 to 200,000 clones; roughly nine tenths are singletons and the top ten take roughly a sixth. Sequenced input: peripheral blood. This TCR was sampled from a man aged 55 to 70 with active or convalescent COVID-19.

Written as DNA, the CDR3 is TGTGCCAGCAGCTTTCTAACCTACGAGCAGTACTTC. Translated, it gives CASSFLTYEQYF. The rearrangement links TRBV11-2 to TRBJ2-7; no firm D call. Trimming removed 3 bases from V and 2 bases from J, with 5 bases in between. There are 12 residues in the CDR3. The germline V gene has CDR1 SGHAT and CDR2 FQNNGV.